This T cell receptor beta chain was obtained from a study of shared clonotypes between healthy human individuals. Produced via immunoSEQ multiplex PCR; TCRdb's table is partial and in-frame only. The sample holds roughly 2,000,000 clones; about 95% are singletons and the top ten take 1.2%. CD45RO negativity and positive selection for CCR7 defined naive CD8 cells, a population that excluded terminally differentiated effector memory CD45RA+ cells. This CDR3 is built from 14 residues. Trimming stripped 4 bases from V and 6 bases from J, with 16 bases between. Germline lookup yields CDR1 SEHNR and CDR2 FQNEAQ (reference sequence).

The sample taken for sequencing was naive CD8+ T cells sorted from blood. The receptor was isolated from a man aged 18-30 years in good health. The chain has TRBV7-9 and TRBJ2-7, with D possibly TRBD1 on 7 matching bases. CDR3 region: CASSSGGKGPEQYF. Here the CDR3 DNA reads TGTGCCAGCAGCTCAGGGGGGAAGGGGCCCGAGCAGTACTTC. The entire variable domain, with the rest obtained from reference TRBV7-9 and TRBJ2-7, is as follows: DTGVSQNPRHKITKRGQNVTFRCDPISEHNRLYWYRQTLGQGPEFLTYFQNEAQLEKSRLLSDRFSAERPKGSFSTLEIQRTEQGDSAMYLCASSSGGKGPEQYFGPGTRLTVT.